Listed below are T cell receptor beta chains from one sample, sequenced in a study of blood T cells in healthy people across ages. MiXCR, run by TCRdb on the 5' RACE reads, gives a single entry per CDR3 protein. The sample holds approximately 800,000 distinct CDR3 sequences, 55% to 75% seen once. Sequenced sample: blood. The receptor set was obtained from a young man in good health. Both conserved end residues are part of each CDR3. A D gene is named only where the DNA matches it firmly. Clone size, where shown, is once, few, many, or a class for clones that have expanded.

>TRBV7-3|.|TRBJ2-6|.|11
TGTGCCAGCAGCTTCTCCAACGTCCTGACTTTC
CASSFSNVLTF
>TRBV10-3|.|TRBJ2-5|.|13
TGTGCCATCGGTGGACTAACTAACAATGAGCAGTACTTC
CAIGGLTNNEQYF
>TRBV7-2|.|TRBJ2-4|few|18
TGTGCCAGCAGCCCGAGAACAGGGCTGGGGATGGCCAAAAACATTCAGTACTTC
CASSPRTGLGMAKNIQYF
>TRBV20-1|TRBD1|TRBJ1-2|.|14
TGCAGTGCTTTGCAAGCTGACAGGGGCCATGGCTACACCTTC
CSALQADRGHGYTF
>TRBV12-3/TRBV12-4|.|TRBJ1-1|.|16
TGTGCCAGCAATCACCACGGGACGCCGGGTAACACTGAAGCTTTCTTT
CASNHHGTPGNTEAFF
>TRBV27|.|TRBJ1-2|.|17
TGTGCCAGCAGTTTCTCGGCAGGGCAGTCGGAGGACTATGGCTACACCTTC
CASSFSAGQSEDYGYTF
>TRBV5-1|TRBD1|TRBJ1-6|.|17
TGCGCCAGCAGCTGGCGGGTACAGGGGTCTACGAATTCACCCCTCCACTTT
CASSWRVQGSTNSPLHF
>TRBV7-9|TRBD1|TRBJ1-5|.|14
TGTGCCAGCGGGCGACAGGGCCGTGGACAGCCCCAGCATTTT
CASGRQGRGQPQHF
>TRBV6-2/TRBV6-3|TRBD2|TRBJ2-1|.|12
TGTGCCAGCAGGGCGGTAGCGGGAGGGCAGTTCTTC
CASRAVAGGQFF
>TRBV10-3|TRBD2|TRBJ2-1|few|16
TGTGCCATCAGTGAGTCAGGCGGGAGCTCCTACAATGAGCAGTTCTTC
CAISESGGSSYNEQFF
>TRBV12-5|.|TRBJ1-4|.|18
TGTGCTAGTGGTTTGACCCCCACAGGGTTGGTGGTAGAGGAAAAACTGTTTTTT
CASGLTPTGLVVEEKLFF
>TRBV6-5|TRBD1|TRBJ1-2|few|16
TGTGCCAGCAGTTACGTGGGGACAGGGGGCAGCTATGGCTACACCTTC
CASSYVGTGGSYGYTF
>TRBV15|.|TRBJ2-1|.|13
TGTGCCACCAGCAGGGTTTTAGGGAATGAGCAGTTCTTC
CATSRVLGNEQFF
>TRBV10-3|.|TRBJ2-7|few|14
TGTGCCTCACACGATCCCGACAGGCCCTACGAGCAGTACTTC
CASHDPDRPYEQYF
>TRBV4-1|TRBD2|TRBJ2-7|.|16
TGCGCCAGCAGCCAAGCGGGGCGGGAGTCGACCTACGAGCAGTACTTC
CASSQAGRESTYEQYF
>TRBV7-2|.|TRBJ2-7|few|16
TGTGCCAGCAGCGCTCGCGGGATGTCTGGCTCCTACGAGCAGTACTTC
CASSARGMSGSYEQYF
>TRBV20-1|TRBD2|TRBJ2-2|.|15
TGCAGTGCTAGACGGCCTCTAGCGGCTTCCGGGGAGCTGTTTTTT
CSARRPLAASGELFF
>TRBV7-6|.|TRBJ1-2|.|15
TGTGCCAGCAGCCCTAAACCGCTATTAAACTATGGCTACACCTTC
CASSPKPLLNYGYTF
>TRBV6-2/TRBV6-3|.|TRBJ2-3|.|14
TGTGCCAGCACCCTTAGGCGTCGGTCAGATACGCAGTATTTT
CASTLRRRSDTQYF
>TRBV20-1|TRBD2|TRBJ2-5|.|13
TGCAGTGCTAGATCCCTAGCGGGAGAGACCCAGTACTTC
CSARSLAGETQYF
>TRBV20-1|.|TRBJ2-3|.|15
TGCAGTGCTGCCAGTAACTCAGTTAGCACAGTTACGCAGTATTTT
CSAASNSVSTVTQYF
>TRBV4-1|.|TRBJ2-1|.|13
TGCGCCAGCAGCCAAGATGGGGACCGACCAAGGTTCTTC
CASSQDGDRPRFF
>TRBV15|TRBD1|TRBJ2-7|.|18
TGTGCCACCAGCACCCACGCGCTAGACAGGGCGAAGTCCTACGAGCAGTACTTC
CATSTHALDRAKSYEQYF
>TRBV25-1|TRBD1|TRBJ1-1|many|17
TGTGCCAGCAGTGAATGGGGACAGGGGGGAAGGCACACTGAAGCTTTCTTT
CASSEWGQGGRHTEAFF
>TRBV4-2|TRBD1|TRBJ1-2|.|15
TGTGCCAGCAGCCTAGACAGGGAGGGACGACTCGGCTACACCTTC
CASSLDREGRLGYTF
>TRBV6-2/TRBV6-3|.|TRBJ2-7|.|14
TGTGCCAGCGGGCGGGGACCCGACGCCTACGAGCAGTACTTC
CASGRGPDAYEQYF
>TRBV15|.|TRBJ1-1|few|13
TGTGCCACCAGCAGAGACAGGGACGCCGGGGCTTTCTTT
CATSRDRDAGAFF
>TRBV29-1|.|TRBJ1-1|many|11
TGCAGCGTTGATAGGGGGACTGAAGCTTTCTTT
CSVDRGTEAFF
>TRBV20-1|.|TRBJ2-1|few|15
TGCAGTGCTAGATCCCCCTGGCCCTCCTACAATGAGCAGTTCTTC
CSARSPWPSYNEQFF
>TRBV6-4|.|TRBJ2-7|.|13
TGTGCCAGCCCCGACGGAGTACCCTACGAGCAGTACTTC
CASPDGVPYEQYF
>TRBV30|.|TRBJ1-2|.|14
TGTGCCTGGAATGGTCCAAGGGGTAACTATGGCTACACCTTC
CAWNGPRGNYGYTF
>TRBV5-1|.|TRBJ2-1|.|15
TGCGCCAGCAGCTTTGGCAGCTCTATGTACAATGAGCAGTTCTTC
CASSFGSSMYNEQFF
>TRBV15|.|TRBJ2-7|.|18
TGTGCCACCAGCAGAGATTATTGGGAAGGGGGGGGCTCCTCCGAGCAGTACTTC
CATSRDYWEGGGSSEQYF
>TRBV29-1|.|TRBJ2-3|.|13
TGCAGCGTCGGGCAGTCCCCCACAGATACGCAGTATTTT
CSVGQSPTDTQYF
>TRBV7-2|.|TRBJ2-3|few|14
TGTGCCAGCAGCTTAGGACTTCACACAGATACGCAGTATTTT
CASSLGLHTDTQYF
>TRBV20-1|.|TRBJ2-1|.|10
TGCAGTGCTAAACACAATGAGCAGTTCTTC
CSAKHNEQFF
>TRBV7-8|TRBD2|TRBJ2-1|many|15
TGTGCCAGCAGCTTTCAGGGACTAGCGGACAATGAGCAGTTCTTC
CASSFQGLADNEQFF
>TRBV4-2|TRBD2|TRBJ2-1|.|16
TGTGCCAGCAGCCCAAATCCTAGCGGGAACGGGAATGAGCAGTTCTTC
CASSPNPSGNGNEQFF
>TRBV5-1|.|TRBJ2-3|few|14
TGCGCCAGCAGCTCAACGACTAGCACAGATACGCAGTATTTT
CASSSTTSTDTQYF
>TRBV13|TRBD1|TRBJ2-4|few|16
TGTGCCAGCAGCTTAGATGGACAGGGGGCCAAAAACATTCAGTACTTC
CASSLDGQGAKNIQYF
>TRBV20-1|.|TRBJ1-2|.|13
TGCAGTGCCGACCTAGGGCCCTCCCATGGCTACACCTTC
CSADLGPSHGYTF
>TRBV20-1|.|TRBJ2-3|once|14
TGCAGTGCTTTTCGGGGACCGCCTTTAGATACGCAGTATTTT
CSAFRGPPLDTQYF
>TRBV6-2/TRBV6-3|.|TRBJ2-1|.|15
TGTGCCAGCAGTTACGGATACAGTGTGCTCGATGAGCAGTTCTTC
CASSYGYSVLDEQFF
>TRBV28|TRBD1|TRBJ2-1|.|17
TGTGCCAGCAGTTTCCGCGGGGGGACAGGGGGCAGAAATGAGCAGTTCTTC
CASSFRGGTGGRNEQFF
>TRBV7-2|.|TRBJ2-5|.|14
TGTGCCAGCAGCCGGGGTGGGTCACGTGAGACCCAGTACTTC
CASSRGGSRETQYF
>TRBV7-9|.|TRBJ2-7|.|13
TGTGCCAGCGGCGTCAGGGGCGTGCACGAGCAGTACTTC
CASGVRGVHEQYF
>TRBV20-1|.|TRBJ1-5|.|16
TGCAGTGCTATGGGGTGGGGGAAAGAGAGCAATCAGCCCCAGCATTTT
CSAMGWGKESNQPQHF
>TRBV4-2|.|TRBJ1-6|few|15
TGTGCCAGCAGCCAAGTGGGCCTGACGAATTCACCCCTCCACTTT
CASSQVGLTNSPLHF
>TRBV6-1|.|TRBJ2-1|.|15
TGTGCCAGTAAGATTAGGGAGAGCTCCTACAATGAGCAGTTCTTC
CASKIRESSYNEQFF
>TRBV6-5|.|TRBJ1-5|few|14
TGTGCCAGCGCGCTTGGGACACTCAATCAGCCCCAGCATTTT
CASALGTLNQPQHF
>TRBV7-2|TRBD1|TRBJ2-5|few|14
TGTGCCAGCACCTCGACAGGGGGGAAAGAGACCCAGTACTTC
CASTSTGGKETQYF
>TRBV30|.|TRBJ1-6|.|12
TGTGCCTGGGGACGGTTAAATTCACCCCTCCACTTT
CAWGRLNSPLHF
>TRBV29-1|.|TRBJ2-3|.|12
TGCAGCGTTGTTAGGGGGGCAGATACGCAGTATTTT
CSVVRGADTQYF
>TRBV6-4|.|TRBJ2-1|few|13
TGTGCCAGCAGTGACTCGACTAACAATGAGCAGTTCTTC
CASSDSTNNEQFF
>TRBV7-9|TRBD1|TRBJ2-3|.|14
TGTGCCAGCAGCGGTACAGGGGGAAGAGATACGCAGTATTTT
CASSGTGGRDTQYF
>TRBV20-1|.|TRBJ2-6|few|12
TGCAGTGCTGGATCTGGGGCCAACGTCCTGACTTTC
CSAGSGANVLTF